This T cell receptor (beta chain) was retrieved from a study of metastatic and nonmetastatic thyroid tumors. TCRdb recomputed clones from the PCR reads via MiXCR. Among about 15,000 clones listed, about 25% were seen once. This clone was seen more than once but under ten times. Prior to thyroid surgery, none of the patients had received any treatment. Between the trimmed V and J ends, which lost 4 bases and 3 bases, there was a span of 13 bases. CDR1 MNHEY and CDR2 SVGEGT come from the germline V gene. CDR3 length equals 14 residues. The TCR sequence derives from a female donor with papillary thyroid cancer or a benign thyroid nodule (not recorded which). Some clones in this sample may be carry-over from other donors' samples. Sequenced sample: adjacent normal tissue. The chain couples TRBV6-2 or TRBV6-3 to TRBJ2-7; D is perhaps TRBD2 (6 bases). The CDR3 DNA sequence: TGTGCCAGCAGTTCGTGGGACTCTCTCTACGAGCAGTACGTC. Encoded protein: CASSSWDSLYEQYV.